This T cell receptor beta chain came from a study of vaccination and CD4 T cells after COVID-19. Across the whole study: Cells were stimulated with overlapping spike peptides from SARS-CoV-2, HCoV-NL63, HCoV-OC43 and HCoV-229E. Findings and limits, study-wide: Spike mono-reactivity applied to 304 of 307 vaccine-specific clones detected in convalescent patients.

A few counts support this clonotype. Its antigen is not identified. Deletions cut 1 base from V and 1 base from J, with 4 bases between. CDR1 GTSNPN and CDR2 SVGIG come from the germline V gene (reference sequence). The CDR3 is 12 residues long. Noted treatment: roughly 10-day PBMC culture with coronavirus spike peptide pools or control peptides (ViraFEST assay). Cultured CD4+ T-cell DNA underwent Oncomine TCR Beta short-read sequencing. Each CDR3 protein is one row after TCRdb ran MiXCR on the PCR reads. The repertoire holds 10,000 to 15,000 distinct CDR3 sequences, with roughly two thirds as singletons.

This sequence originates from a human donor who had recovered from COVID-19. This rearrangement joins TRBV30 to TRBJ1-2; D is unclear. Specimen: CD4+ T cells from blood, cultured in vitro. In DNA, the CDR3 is TGTGCCTGGAGTGACAATAACTATGGCTACACCTTC. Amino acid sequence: CAWSDNNYGYTF.